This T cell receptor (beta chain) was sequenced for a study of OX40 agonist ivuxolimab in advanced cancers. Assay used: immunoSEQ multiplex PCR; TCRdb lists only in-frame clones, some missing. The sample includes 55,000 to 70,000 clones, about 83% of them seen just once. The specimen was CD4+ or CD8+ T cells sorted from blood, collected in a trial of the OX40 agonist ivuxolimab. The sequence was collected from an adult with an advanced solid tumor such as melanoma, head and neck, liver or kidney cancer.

The CDR3 DNA follows: TGTGCCAGCAGCTTAGTCGGCGGCCCGTCATCCACCTACGAGCAGTACTTC. It yields the protein CASSLVGGPSSTYEQYF. The J gene is TRBJ2-5, the V gene TRBV7-2; no definite D call. The DNA matches TRBJ2-7 better at its end, which makes the J call doubtful. Germline lookup yields CDR1 SGHTA and CDR2 FQGNSA. CDR3 length equals 17 residues.